These 14 T cell receptor beta chains originate from one sample sequenced in a study of blood T cell repertoires in COVID-19. Libraries were prepared by immunoSEQ multiplex PCR; TCRdb keeps only in-frame clonotypes and omits some of them. The table has fewer than 200,000 clones, around 89% seen once. The sample comprised peripheral blood. Receptor source: a man aged 45-65 years who had recovered from COVID-19.

V is TRBV13 and J is TRBJ1-3; a possible D gene is TRBD1 (5 bases). Trimming took 0 bases from V and 7 from J, leaving 13 bases between them. This CDR3 spans 15 amino acids. Germline CDR1 PRHDT, CDR2 FYEKMQ (reference sequence). CDR3 sequence reads: CASSLGLGVRNTIYF. The CDR3 DNA reads TGTGCCAGCAGCTTAGGCTTAGGGGTTCGCAACACCATATATTTT.

This clone was seen a single time. The CDR3 DNA reads TGTGCCAGCAGCTTAGACAGGAGTGGCTACACCTTC. Its protein product is CASSLDRSGYTF. This chain joins TRBV7-2 and TRBJ1-2; tentatively, D is TRBD1 (5 bases). The CDR3 runs 12 residues. The germline gives CDR1 SGHTA, CDR2 FQGNSA. The V end was cut by 1 base, the J end by 7 bases, with 7 bases between.

The chain employs TRBV6-5 and TRBJ2-2, with D hard to call. This CDR3 region has 12 residues. V dropped 6 bases and J dropped 6 bases, with 8 bases sitting between them. Germline V gene sequence: CDR1 MNHEY, CDR2 SVGAGI. The CDR3 coding sequence is TGTGCCAGCAGAAACAGTCCCGGGGAGCTGTTTTTT. It codes for CASRNSPGELFF.

The chain uses TRBV6-2 or TRBV6-3 and TRBJ2-3; possible D gene TRBD2, 5 bases. Germline assignment: CDR1 MNHEY and CDR2 SVGEGT. The CDR3 is made up of 14 amino acids. Trimming shortened V by 0 bases and J by 8 bases, and 12 bases separated the two germline ends. Here the CDR3 DNA reads TGTGCCAGCAGTTACTCCGCTAGCTCTGGTACGCAGTATTTT. Protein product: CASSYSASSGTQYF.

This rearrangement joins TRBV9 to TRBJ2-1, with TRBD2 matching over 15 bases. CDR3 size: 15 residues. From germline, CDR1 is SGDLS and CDR2 YYNGEE. J lost 10 bases, V lost 3 bases, and 5 bases had no gene match. CDR3 amino acids: CASSAGLAGGQEQFF. The CDR3 nucleotides read TGTGCCAGCAGCGCCGGACTAGCGGGGGGGCAGGAGCAGTTCTTC.

The V gene is TRBV5-1, the J gene TRBJ1-1, with no clear D. CDR1 is SGHRS, CDR2 YFSETQ, per germline. The CDR3 has 14 residues. The V and J ends lost 0 bases and 5 bases respectively, with 11 bases between them. CDR3 DNA: TGCGCCAGCAGCTTGGGCCAGGCAAGTACTGAAGCTTTCTTT. Protein: CASSLGQASTEAFF.

V usage is TRBV5-4 and J usage is TRBJ1-2; D may be TRBD1 (5 bases). Germline V gene data show CDR1 as SGHNT and CDR2 as YYREEE (reference sequence). CDR3 size: 11 residues. V shed 5 bases and J shed 9 bases, with 11 bases lying between them. The CDR3 loop reads CASRFTDSYTF. CDR3 bases: TGTGCCAGCAGATTTACGGACAGCTACACCTTC.

This clone has just a few counts. The genes are TRBV20-1 and TRBJ2-7; TRBD2 matches at 9 bases. V was pared by 3 bases and J by 5 bases, with 8 bases of the junction left unmatched. From germline, CDR1 is DFQATT and CDR2 SNEGSKA (reference sequence). The CDR3 loop spans 14 amino acids. In nucleotides, the CDR3 is TGCAGTGCTAGTGAGTCTAGCGGGATCGACGAGCAGTACTTC. Translated, it gives CSASESSGIDEQYF.

This sequence joins TRBV4-2 and TRBJ2-1; 9 nucleotides match TRBD2. The CDR3 length is 15 residues. Germline V gene sequence: CDR1 LGHNA, CDR2 YNFKEQ. The junction had 6 bases not matched to a gene; V was cut back by 1 base and J by 8 bases. CDR3 DNA: TGTGCCAGCAGCCAAGGGACTAGCGCGGGCGATGAGCAGTTCTTC. Its protein product is CASSQGTSAGDEQFF.

This rearrangement joins TRBV5-5 to TRBJ2-7; 9 bases are shared with TRBD1. This CDR3 is 13 amino acids long. In germline, CDR1 is SGHKS, CDR2 YYEKEE (reference sequence). The V gene end was trimmed by 3 bases and the J gene end by 3 bases; junction bases not matched to a gene: 1. DNA of the CDR3: TGTGCCAGCAGCTGGACAGGGGACTACGAGCAGTACTTC. Translated: CASSWTGDYEQYF.

V and J are TRBV15 and TRBJ2-1, with TRBD1 identical over 8 bases. Germline trimming cut 0 bases from V and 0 bases from J; bases unmatched to any gene: 4. The germline V gene has CDR1 LNHNV and CDR2 YYDKDF (reference sequence). CDR3 size: 17 residues. This chain's CDR3 is CATSRDRTGSSYNEQFF. In DNA form, the CDR3 reads TGTGCCACCAGCAGAGATCGGACAGGGAGCTCCTACAATGAGCAGTTCTTC.

The rearrangement links TRBV6-6 to TRBJ2-7; tentative D call: TRBD1 (6 bases). CDR1 and CDR2 (germline): MNHNY, SVGAGI (reference sequence). The CDR3 loop spans 14 amino acids. Trimming pared 5 bases from V and 6 bases from J, leaving 17 bases between. The DNA for the CDR3 is TGTGCCAGCAGTACCCTCAGGGGTTCCGGCGAGCAGTACTTC. Translated: CASSTLRGSGEQYF.

The V and J genes are TRBV2 and TRBJ2-7, with TRBD1 matching 10 bases. This CDR3 has 14 residues. The germline gives CDR1 SNHLY, CDR2 FYNNEI. V shed 7 bases and J 2 bases; nucleotides not matched to a gene: 5. The CDR3 sequence is CASTSGTGAYEQYF. In nucleotides, the CDR3 is TGTGCCAGCACCTCCGGGACAGGGGCCTACGAGCAGTACTTC. Variable domain in full (rest from reference TRBV2 and TRBJ2-7): EPEVTQTPSHQVTQMGQEVILRCVPISNHLYFYWYRQILGQKVEFLVSFYNNEISEKSEIFDDQFSVERPDGSNFTLKIRSTKLEDSAMYFCASTSGTGAYEQYFGPGTRLTVT.

The chain combines TRBV4-3 with TRBJ2-1, with 9 bases identical to TRBD2. The CDR3 extends over 18 amino acids. The V gene end was trimmed by 0 bases and the J gene end by 7 bases; junction bases not matched to a gene: 13. Germline V gene data show CDR1 as LGHNA and CDR2 as YSLEER. The CDR3 DNA reads TGCGCCAGCAGCCAAGATTTTGCGGGGGGGCTCGACTGGAATGAGCAGTTCTTC. It encodes CASSQDFAGGLDWNEQFF.